The entry below gives a single T cell receptor beta chain sequence along with its context. These data come from a study of blood T cell repertoires in COVID-19. Germline V gene data show CDR1 as MNHNY and CDR2 as SVGAGI (reference sequence). The length of the CDR3 is 14 residues. Between the trimmed V and J ends, which lost 8 bases and 0 bases, there was a span of 13 bases. Clones were read by immunoSEQ multiplex PCR, and TCRdb kept only the in-frame ones, dropping some. The table lists tens of thousands of clones, over 80% of them singletons. This clonotype originated in a man over 45 with active or convalescent COVID-19. The sample was peripheral blood. The chain is built from TRBV6-6 and TRBJ1-2; D possibly corresponds to TRBD1 (6 bases). The CDR3 here is CASGGGSANYGYTF. The CDR3 nucleotides are TGTGCCAGCGGGGGGGGCTCCGCTAACTATGGCTACACCTTC.